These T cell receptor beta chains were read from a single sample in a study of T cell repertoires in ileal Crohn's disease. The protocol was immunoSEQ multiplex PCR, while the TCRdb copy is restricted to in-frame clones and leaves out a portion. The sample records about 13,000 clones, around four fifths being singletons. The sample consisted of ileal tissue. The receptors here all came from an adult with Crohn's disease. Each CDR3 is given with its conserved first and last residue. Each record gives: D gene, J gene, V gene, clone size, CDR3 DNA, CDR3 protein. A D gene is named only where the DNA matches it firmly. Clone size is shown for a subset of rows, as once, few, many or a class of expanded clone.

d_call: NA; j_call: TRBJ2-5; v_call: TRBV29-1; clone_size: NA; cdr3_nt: TGCAGCGTTGGCAGGCAAGAGACCCAGTACTTC; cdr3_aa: CSVGRQETQYF
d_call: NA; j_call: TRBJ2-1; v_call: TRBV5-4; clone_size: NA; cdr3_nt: TGTGCCAGCAGCCCCGGCGGAGCGGGTTACAATGAGCAGTTCTTC; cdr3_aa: CASSPGGAGYNEQFF
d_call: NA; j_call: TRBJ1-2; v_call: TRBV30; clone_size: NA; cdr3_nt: TGTGCCTGGATGGAGTCGGGGGGGCGCAGGAGAGGCTACACCTTC; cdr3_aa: CAWMESGGRRRGYTF
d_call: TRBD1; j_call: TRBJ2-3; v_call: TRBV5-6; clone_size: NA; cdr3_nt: TGTGCCAGCAGCCAGGGGGAGCGGAGGCTCACAGATACGCAGTATTTT; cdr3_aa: CASSQGERRLTDTQYF
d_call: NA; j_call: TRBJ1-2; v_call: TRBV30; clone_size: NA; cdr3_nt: TGTGCCTGGAGTGTTGGGCAGGGGAGTGGCTACACCTTC; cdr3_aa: CAWSVGQGSGYTF
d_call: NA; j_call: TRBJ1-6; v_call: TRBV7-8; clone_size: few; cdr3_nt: TGTGCCAGCAGCGCCCCTTCGGGATCCTATAATTCACCCCTCCACTTT; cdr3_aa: CASSAPSGSYNSPLHF
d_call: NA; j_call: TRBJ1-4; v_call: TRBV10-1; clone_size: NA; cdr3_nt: TGCGCCAGCAGCGATTCCTCAGGATTTGCAACTAATGAAAAACTGTTTTTT; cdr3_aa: CASSDSSGFATNEKLFF
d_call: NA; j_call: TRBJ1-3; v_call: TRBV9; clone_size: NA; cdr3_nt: TGTGCCAGCAGCGTAGCGGGTACTGGAAACACCATATATTTT; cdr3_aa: CASSVAGTGNTIYF
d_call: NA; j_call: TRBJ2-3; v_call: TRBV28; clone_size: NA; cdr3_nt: TGTGCCAGCAGTTTGGGGGCTAGCACAGATACGCAGTATTTT; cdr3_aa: CASSLGASTDTQYF
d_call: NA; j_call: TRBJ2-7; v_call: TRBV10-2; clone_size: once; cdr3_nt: TGCGCCAGCAGGGACACAATTGGCGCCAGCTCCTACGAGCAGTACTTC; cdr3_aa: CASRDTIGASSYEQYF
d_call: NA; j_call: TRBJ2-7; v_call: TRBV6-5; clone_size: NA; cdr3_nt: TGTGCCAGCAGGCTGGGCTCCGCGCCCTACGAGCAGTACTTC; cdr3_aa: CASRLGSAPYEQYF
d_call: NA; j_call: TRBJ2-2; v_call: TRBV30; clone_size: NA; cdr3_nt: TGTGCCTGGAGACAGACGAACACCGGGGAGCTGTTTTTT; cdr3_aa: CAWRQTNTGELFF
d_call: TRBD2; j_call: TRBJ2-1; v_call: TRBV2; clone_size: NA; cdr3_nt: TGTGCCAGCAGTAGTACTAGCGGGGGGGCCTGGAATGAGCAGTTCTTC; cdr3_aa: CASSSTSGGAWNEQFF
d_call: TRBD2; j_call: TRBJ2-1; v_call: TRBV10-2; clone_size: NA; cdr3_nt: TGCGCCAGCGGACTAGCGGGGGGGAATGAGCAGTTCTTC; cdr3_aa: CASGLAGGNEQFF
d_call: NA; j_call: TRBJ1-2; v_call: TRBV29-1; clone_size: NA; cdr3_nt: TGCAGCGTTTCTCGACAGCCAGCGAGGAATGGCTACACCTTC; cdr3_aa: CSVSRQPARNGYTF